Listed below are T cell receptor beta chains from one sample, sequenced in a study of Graves' ophthalmopathy and Graves' hyperthyroidism. MiXCR, run by TCRdb on the multiplex PCR reads, gives a single entry per CDR3 protein. The data show some 410,000 distinct CDR3 sequences, with roughly 21% seen just once and 2.5% to 3% held by the top ten. Input material: peripheral blood. These receptors all come from a woman younger than 30 with stable Graves' hyperthyroidism. Each CDR3 is given with its conserved first and last residue. Clone sizes are given selectively: once, few, many, or a class where the clone is expanded.

V: TRBV6-5; size: many; length: 14; CDR3: CASSYDGSHYGYTF
V: TRBV6-2/TRBV6-3; size: .; length: 12; CDR3: CASSYGTYGYTF
V: TRBV28; size: .; length: 15; CDR3: CASRLVLRANYGYTF
V: TRBV28; size: many; length: 13; CDR3: CASKTRKNTEAFF
V: TRBV4-3; size: .; length: 18; CDR3: CASSQEPSGTPVQSPLHF
V: TRBV5-1; size: .; length: 15; CDR3: CASRPGLADTYEQYF
V: TRBV2; size: many; length: 15; CDR3: CASRDVTGVFFEQYF
V: TRBV6-1; size: .; length: 16; CDR3: CASSLKQGPSNQPQHF
V: TRBV7-6; size: many; length: 15; CDR3: CASSLARGTQETQYF
V: TRBV7-9; size: many; length: 14; CDR3: CASSLPGRSGELFF
V: TRBV7-8; size: .; length: 16; CDR3: CASSALPSGSSYEQYF
V: TRBV24-1; size: many; length: 14; CDR3: CATSDSGVAGELFF
V: TRBV12-3/TRBV12-4; size: .; length: 16; CDR3: CASSPQTGRRNQPQHF
V: TRBV7-9; size: many; length: 14; CDR3: CASSQWGPQETQYF
V: TRBV12-3/TRBV12-4; size: .; length: 17; CDR3: CASSATRTASNTGELFF
V: TRBV3-1; size: few; length: 15; CDR3: CASSPDPGPGYGYTF
V: TRBV9; size: few; length: 15; CDR3: CASSLKDRGHETQYF
V: TRBV7-9; size: many; length: 15; CDR3: CASSLATGGNSPLHF
V: TRBV6-1; size: many; length: 15; CDR3: CASSRLDYSSYEQYF
V: TRBV12-3/TRBV12-4; size: many; length: 14; CDR3: CASSKSGRQETQYF
V: TRBV12-3/TRBV12-4; size: many; length: 15; CDR3: CASTKAERGTDIQYF
V: TRBV5-1; size: many; length: 13; CDR3: CASSAEPGNTIYF
V: TRBV6-2/TRBV6-3; size: .; length: 13; CDR3: CASSPTEGYEQYF
V: TRBV9; size: .; length: 13; CDR3: CASSVGGTTEAFF
V: TRBV29-1; size: many; length: 11; CDR3: CSVLLTGELFF
V: TRBV7-9; size: many; length: 14; CDR3: CASSVGQLPYEQYF
V: TRBV12-3/TRBV12-4; size: many; length: 15; CDR3: CASSFGVDYNSPLHF
V: TRBV27; size: few; length: 16; CDR3: CASSSRGDRGSNIKYF
V: TRBV18; size: many; length: 12; CDR3: CASSPAQETQYF
V: TRBV29-1; size: many; length: 14; CDR3: CSVELRTGEAEAFF
V: TRBV28; size: many; length: 14; CDR3: CASMRTSGTKTQYF
V: TRBV6-2/TRBV6-3; size: many; length: 15; CDR3: CASTELAGGPDEQFF
V: TRBV5-1; size: many; length: 18; CDR3: CASSPRPSGQQPTYEQYF
V: TRBV27; size: many; length: 17; CDR3: CASSLGYSTDYNYGYTF
V: TRBV12-3/TRBV12-4; size: few; length: 15; CDR3: CASRGALMGANVLTF
V: TRBV19; size: many; length: 15; CDR3: CASSIDPRGSGELFF
V: TRBV24-1; size: many; length: 12; CDR3: CATSGQGKVAFF
V: TRBV6-1; size: many; length: 13; CDR3: CATGPANTGELFF
V: TRBV19; size: .; length: 12; CDR3: CATRTDQETQYF
V: TRBV12-3/TRBV12-4; size: many; length: 14; CDR3: CASSRRGQSYEQYF
V: TRBV27; size: many; length: 16; CDR3: CASSFPRLNSNQPQHF
V: TRBV11-2; size: .; length: 15; CDR3: CASSRNRATQETQYF